The rows below give T cell receptor beta chains drawn from one sample of a study of blood T cell repertoires in COVID-19. Data came from immunoSEQ multiplex PCR; TCRdb stores just in-frame clones and leaves some out. Of approximately 230,000 clones in the sample, approximately 90% were seen once. Source material: PBMCs or T cells enriched from blood (not recorded which). The origin of the receptors is a woman aged 30 to 39 who had recovered from COVID-19. Each CDR3 is given with its conserved first and last residue. D genes are given only for firm matches. A clone size is listed for some rows: how often the clone was seen (once, few, many), or a class if it is expanded.

j_call | v_call | d_call | clone_size | cdr3_length | cdr3_aa | cdr3_nt
TRBJ1-5 | TRBV27 | - | - | 13 | CASSYTGNQPQHF | TGTGCCAGCAGTTATACTGGCAATCAGCCCCAGCATTTT
TRBJ2-1 | TRBV2 | TRBD2 | - | 19 | CASSKTSGRTRSSYNEQFF | TGTGCCAGCAGTAAAACTAGCGGGAGGACAAGAAGCTCCTACAATGAGCAGTTCTTC
TRBJ1-1 | TRBV25-1 | - | - | 12 | CASMQGNTEAFF | TGTGCCAGCATGCAGGGGAACACTGAAGCTTTCTTT
TRBJ2-1 | TRBV7-5 | - | - | 14 | CARSFGPGLNEQFF | -
TRBJ2-1 | TRBV4-2 | TRBD2 | - | 17 | CASSQVPLAGGLDEQFF | TGTGCCAGCAGCCAAGTCCCTCTAGCGGGAGGGTTGGATGAGCAGTTCTTC
TRBJ2-3 | TRBV3-1/TRBV3-2 | TRBD1 | - | 16 | CASSQDPRQGPDTQYF | TGTGCCAGCAGCCAAGATCCGAGACAGGGTCCAGATACGCAGTATTTT
TRBJ1-1 | TRBV2 | TRBD1 | - | 15 | CASSPSSGGRGEAFF | TGTGCCAGCAGTCCCTCCTCAGGGGGCCGTGGTGAAGCTTTCTTT
TRBJ2-7 | TRBV30 | TRBD2 | once | 16 | CAWSGPGSRGYDEQYF | TGTGCCTGGAGTGGACCAGGGTCGCGGGGGTACGACGAGCAGTACTTC
TRBJ2-7 | TRBV24-1 | - | - | 15 | CATSDLYREPYEQYF | TGTGCCACCAGTGATTTGTACAGGGAACCCTACGAGCAGTACTTC
TRBJ2-1 | TRBV7-6 | - | - | 18 | CASTRTTGETVSYNEQFF | TGTGCCAGCACCCGGACGACGGGAGAGACAGTCTCCTACAATGAGCAGTTCTTC
TRBJ2-1 | TRBV19 | TRBD2 | - | 15 | CASSLTSGSFNEQFF | TGTGCCAGTAGTTTAACTAGCGGGAGTTTTAATGAGCAGTTCTTC
TRBJ2-7 | TRBV6-5 | TRBD2 | - | 13 | CASGGLAVGEQYF | TGTGCCAGCGGAGGACTAGCGGTCGGCGAGCAGTACTTC
TRBJ2-5 | TRBV7-8 | TRBD1 | - | 15 | CASSFWGQGQETQYF | TGTGCCAGCAGCTTTTGGGGACAGGGGCAAGAGACCCAGTACTTC
TRBJ2-3 | TRBV29-1 | TRBD2 | once | 13 | CSVAGRATDTQYF | TGCAGCGTTGCCGGGAGGGCCACAGATACGCAGTATTTT
TRBJ2-3 | TRBV6-5 | TRBD1 | - | 14 | CASSTGVLGDTQYF | TGTGCCAGCAGTACAGGGGTTCTTGGAGATACGCAGTATTTT
TRBJ1-2 | TRBV27 | TRBD1 | - | 15 | CASSLYGGQENGYTF | TGTGCCAGCAGTTTATATGGGGGACAGGAAAATGGCTACACCTTC
TRBJ2-3 | TRBV30 | - | - | 15 | CACSQVGGGTDTQYF | TGTGCCTGTTCCCAGGTCGGGGGAGGCACAGATACGCAGTATTTT
TRBJ1-4 | TRBV4-3 | TRBD1 | - | 15 | CASSPRQGLNEKLFF | TGCGCCAGCAGCCCGAGACAGGGACTGAATGAAAAACTGTTTTTT
TRBJ2-1 | TRBV4-2 | TRBD2 | - | 17 | CASSQGLAGGPYNEQFF | TGTGCCAGCAGCCAAGGTTTAGCGGGAGGCCCTTACAATGAGCAGTTCTTC
TRBJ1-2 | TRBV27 | TRBD1 | - | 16 | CASSSSLETGVYGYTF | TGTGCCAGCAGTTCCTCCCTCGAAACAGGGGTATATGGCTACACCTTC
TRBJ2-7 | TRBV27 | TRBD2 | - | 13 | CASSPGLVGEQYF | TGTGCCAGCAGTCCCGGACTAGTCGGCGAGCAGTACTTC
TRBJ1-5 | TRBV10-3 | - | - | 15 | CAISESSSGIQPQHF | TGTGCCATCAGTGAGTCGTCGTCAGGGATCCAGCCCCAGCATTTT
TRBJ1-1 | TRBV3-1/TRBV3-2 | - | - | 15 | CASSQEAVVNTEAFF | TGTGCCAGCAGCCAAGAGGCAGTCGTGAACACTGAAGCTTTCTTT
TRBJ1-1 | TRBV27 | - | - | 13 | CASSLQGRTEAFF | TGTGCCAGCAGTTTACAGGGAAGGACTGAAGCTTTCTTT
TRBJ2-6 | TRBV9 | - | - | 14 | CASSLRSGANVLTF | TGTGCCAGCAGCCTGAGATCTGGGGCCAACGTCCTGACTTTC
TRBJ2-3 | TRBV29-1 | - | - | 15 | CSGRDSPTSTDTQYF | TGCAGCGGGCGGGACAGTCCAACTAGCACAGATACGCAGTATTTT
TRBJ1-4 | TRBV7-6 | - | few | 13 | CASSLGEIEKLFF | TGTGCCAGCAGCTTAGGCGAGATCGAAAAACTGTTTTTT
TRBJ2-1 | TRBV6-5 | - | - | 15 | CASSYSPSIYNEQFF | TGTGCCAGCAGTTACAGCCCCTCGATATACAATGAGCAGTTCTTC
TRBJ2-2 | TRBV27 | TRBD2 | - | 17 | CASTLRASGRNTGELFF | TGTGCCAGCACCCTACGGGCTAGCGGGAGGAACACCGGGGAGCTGTTTTTT
TRBJ2-3 | TRBV21-1 | - | - | 18 | CASSKTSGRPPGTDTQYF | TGTGCCAGCAGCAAGACTAGCGGGAGACCCCCGGGGACAGATACGCAGTATTTT
TRBJ1-1 | TRBV28 | - | - | 13 | CASSLNMNTEAFF | TGTGCCAGCAGCTTGAACATGAACACTGAAGCTTTCTTT
TRBJ1-4 | TRBV28 | - | - | 14 | CASNRGGFNEKLFF | TGTGCCAGCAACCGGGGGGGATTTAATGAAAAACTGTTTTTT
TRBJ2-1 | TRBV15 | TRBD2 | - | 16 | CATSRVGEGRGNEQFF | TGTGCCACCAGCAGAGTGGGGGAGGGCCGCGGGAATGAGCAGTTCTTC
TRBJ2-7 | TRBV27 | - | - | 15 | CASSLSGTSSYEQYF | TGTGCCAGCAGTTTGTCCGGAACTAGCTCCTACGAGCAGTACTTC
TRBJ1-1 | TRBV7-9 | - | - | 15 | CASSLVSGRNTEAFF | TGTGCCAGCAGCTTAGTATCGGGTAGGAACACTGAAGCTTTCTTT
TRBJ2-3 | TRBV29-1 | TRBD2 | - | 13 | CSVEVSGEGTQYF | TGCAGCGTTGAAGTCTCCGGGGAGGGTACGCAGTATTTT
TRBJ1-1 | TRBV28 | TRBD1 | - | 14 | CASSPGQGTTEAFF | TGTGCCAGCAGTCCTGGACAGGGGACTACTGAAGCTTTCTTT
TRBJ1-2 | TRBV18 | - | - | 15 | CASSTIGGGARGYTF | TGTGCCAGCTCAACCATAGGAGGAGGGGCGCGAGGCTACACCTTC
TRBJ1-1 | TRBV18 | TRBD1 | - | 14 | CASSPAGGSTEAFF | TGTGCCAGCTCACCGGCAGGGGGGTCCACTGAAGCTTTCTTT
TRBJ1-6 | TRBV30 | TRBD1 | - | 15 | CAWSVPGQGRSPLHF | TGTGCCTGGAGTGTTCCCGGACAGGGGCGGTCACCCCTCCACTTT
TRBJ2-7 | TRBV30 | TRBD1 | - | 13 | CAWSVGQGYEQYF | TGTGCCTGGAGTGTGGGACAGGGATACGAGCAGTACTTC